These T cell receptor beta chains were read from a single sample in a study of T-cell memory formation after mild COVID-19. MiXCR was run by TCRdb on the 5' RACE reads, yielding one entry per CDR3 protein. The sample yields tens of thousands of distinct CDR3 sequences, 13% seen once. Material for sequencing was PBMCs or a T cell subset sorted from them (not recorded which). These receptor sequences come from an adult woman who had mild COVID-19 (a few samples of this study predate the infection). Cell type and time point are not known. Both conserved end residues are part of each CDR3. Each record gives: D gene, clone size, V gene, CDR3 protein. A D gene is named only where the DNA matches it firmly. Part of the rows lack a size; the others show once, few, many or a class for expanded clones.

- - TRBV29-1 CSVETSVSGTGTGELFF
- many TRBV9 CASSVATGSRQYF
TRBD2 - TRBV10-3 CAISEGGRAFEQFF
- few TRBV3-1 CASSHPGATQDTQYF
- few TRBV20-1 CSARKVSEAYGYTF
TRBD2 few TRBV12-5 CASGQTSGRISYNEQFF
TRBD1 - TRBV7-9 CASSRRDSASGANVLTF
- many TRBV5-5 CASSLGENTEAFF
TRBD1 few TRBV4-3 CASSQGQGSNYGYTF
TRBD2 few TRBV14 CASTLAGSYEQYF
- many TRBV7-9 CASSLGGLSSYEQYF
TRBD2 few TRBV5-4 CASSLALAVDEQFF
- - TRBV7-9 CASKTTNAIYEQYF
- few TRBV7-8 CASSLAVGRATDTQYF
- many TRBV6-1 CASSEALAGIELFF
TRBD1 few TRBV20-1 CSARRRGQNEQYF
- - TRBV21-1 CASSTLDRGRTEAFF
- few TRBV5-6 CASSPARVAYNEQFF
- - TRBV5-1 CASSLVEHQETQYF
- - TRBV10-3 CAISEILGYYGYTF
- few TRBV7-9 CASSAGNLGANVLTF
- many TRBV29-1 CSVPLTDGANEQFF
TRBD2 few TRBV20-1 CSATSLAVFTDTQYF
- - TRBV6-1 CASSGGAIEAFF
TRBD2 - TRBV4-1 CASSLRLAGGNEQFF
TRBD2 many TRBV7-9 CASSPLAGGTDTQYF
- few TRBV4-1 CASSHIAGIPTEAFF
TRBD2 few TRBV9 CASSVRLAGGPYTGELFF
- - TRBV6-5 CASSYREGPTYGYTF
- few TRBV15 CATSLDRDTQYF
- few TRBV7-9 CASSLVGQYYEQYF
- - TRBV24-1 CATSDSRLNQPQHF
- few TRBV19 CASRIDSATEAFF
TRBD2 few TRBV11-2 CASSREGQYEQFF